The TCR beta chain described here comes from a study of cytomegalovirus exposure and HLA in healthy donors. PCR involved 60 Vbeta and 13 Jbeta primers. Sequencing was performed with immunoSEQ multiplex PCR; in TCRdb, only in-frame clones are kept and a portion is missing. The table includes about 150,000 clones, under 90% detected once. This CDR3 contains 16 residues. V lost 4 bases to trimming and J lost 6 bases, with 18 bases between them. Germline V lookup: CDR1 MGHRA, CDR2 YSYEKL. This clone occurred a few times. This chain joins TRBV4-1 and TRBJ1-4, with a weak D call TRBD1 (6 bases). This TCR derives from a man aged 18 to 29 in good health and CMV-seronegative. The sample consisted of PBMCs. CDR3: CASSRFFGQLYEKLFF. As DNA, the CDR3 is TGCGCCAGCAGCCGCTTCTTCGGACAGCTGTATGAAAAACTGTTTTTT.